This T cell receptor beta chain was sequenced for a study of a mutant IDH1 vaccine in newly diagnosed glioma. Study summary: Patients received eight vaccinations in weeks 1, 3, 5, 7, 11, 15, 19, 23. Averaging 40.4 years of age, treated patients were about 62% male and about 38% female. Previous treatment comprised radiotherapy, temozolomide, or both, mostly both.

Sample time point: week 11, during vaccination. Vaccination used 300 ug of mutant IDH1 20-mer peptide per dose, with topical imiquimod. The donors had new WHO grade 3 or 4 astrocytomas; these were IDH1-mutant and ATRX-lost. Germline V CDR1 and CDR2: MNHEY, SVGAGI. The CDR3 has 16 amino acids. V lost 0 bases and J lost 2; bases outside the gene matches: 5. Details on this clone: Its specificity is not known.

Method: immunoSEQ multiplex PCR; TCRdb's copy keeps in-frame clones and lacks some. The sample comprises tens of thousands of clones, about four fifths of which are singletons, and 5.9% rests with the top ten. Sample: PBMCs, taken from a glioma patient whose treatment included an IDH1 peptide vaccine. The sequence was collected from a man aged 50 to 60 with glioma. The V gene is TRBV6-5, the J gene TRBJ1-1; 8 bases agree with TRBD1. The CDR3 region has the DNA TGTGCCAGCAGTTACTCTCTGGACAGGGTCAACACTGAAGCTTTCTTT. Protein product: CASSYSLDRVNTEAFF.